This T cell receptor beta chain comes out of a study of cytomegalovirus exposure and HLA in healthy donors. The overall study: Earlier work reported 100 million to 130 million unique TCR beta sequences from 150 million to 200 million T cells.

Findings and caveats of the study: A prior analysis recorded that most TCR beta V segments were productive about 87% or about 30% of the time. CMV serostatus was the only recorded immune exposure for donors. Accounts indicate the classifier identified cytomegalovirus status with strong specificity and sensitivity.

The primer mix had 60 Vbeta and 13 Jbeta primers. TCRdb's copy holds only in-frame clones and misses some; the assay was immunoSEQ multiplex PCR. Here the sample spans some 120,000 clones, about 70% being singletons. Comments on this clone: Its antigen is unidentified.

Looked up from germline, CDR1 is MNHEY and CDR2 is SVGAGI. The V segment lost 5 bases and the J segment 9 bases; nucleotides outside the gene matches: 8. CDR3 length equals 14 residues. Sequenced input: PBMCs. This sequence originates from a woman aged 35 to 49 in good health and CMV-seropositive. The chain recombines TRBV6-5 with TRBJ1-5, with 9 bases fitting TRBD1. CDR3 residues: CASSEGQGHWPQHF. CDR3 coding DNA: TGTGCCAGCAGTGAAGGACAGGGGCACTGGCCCCAGCATTTT.